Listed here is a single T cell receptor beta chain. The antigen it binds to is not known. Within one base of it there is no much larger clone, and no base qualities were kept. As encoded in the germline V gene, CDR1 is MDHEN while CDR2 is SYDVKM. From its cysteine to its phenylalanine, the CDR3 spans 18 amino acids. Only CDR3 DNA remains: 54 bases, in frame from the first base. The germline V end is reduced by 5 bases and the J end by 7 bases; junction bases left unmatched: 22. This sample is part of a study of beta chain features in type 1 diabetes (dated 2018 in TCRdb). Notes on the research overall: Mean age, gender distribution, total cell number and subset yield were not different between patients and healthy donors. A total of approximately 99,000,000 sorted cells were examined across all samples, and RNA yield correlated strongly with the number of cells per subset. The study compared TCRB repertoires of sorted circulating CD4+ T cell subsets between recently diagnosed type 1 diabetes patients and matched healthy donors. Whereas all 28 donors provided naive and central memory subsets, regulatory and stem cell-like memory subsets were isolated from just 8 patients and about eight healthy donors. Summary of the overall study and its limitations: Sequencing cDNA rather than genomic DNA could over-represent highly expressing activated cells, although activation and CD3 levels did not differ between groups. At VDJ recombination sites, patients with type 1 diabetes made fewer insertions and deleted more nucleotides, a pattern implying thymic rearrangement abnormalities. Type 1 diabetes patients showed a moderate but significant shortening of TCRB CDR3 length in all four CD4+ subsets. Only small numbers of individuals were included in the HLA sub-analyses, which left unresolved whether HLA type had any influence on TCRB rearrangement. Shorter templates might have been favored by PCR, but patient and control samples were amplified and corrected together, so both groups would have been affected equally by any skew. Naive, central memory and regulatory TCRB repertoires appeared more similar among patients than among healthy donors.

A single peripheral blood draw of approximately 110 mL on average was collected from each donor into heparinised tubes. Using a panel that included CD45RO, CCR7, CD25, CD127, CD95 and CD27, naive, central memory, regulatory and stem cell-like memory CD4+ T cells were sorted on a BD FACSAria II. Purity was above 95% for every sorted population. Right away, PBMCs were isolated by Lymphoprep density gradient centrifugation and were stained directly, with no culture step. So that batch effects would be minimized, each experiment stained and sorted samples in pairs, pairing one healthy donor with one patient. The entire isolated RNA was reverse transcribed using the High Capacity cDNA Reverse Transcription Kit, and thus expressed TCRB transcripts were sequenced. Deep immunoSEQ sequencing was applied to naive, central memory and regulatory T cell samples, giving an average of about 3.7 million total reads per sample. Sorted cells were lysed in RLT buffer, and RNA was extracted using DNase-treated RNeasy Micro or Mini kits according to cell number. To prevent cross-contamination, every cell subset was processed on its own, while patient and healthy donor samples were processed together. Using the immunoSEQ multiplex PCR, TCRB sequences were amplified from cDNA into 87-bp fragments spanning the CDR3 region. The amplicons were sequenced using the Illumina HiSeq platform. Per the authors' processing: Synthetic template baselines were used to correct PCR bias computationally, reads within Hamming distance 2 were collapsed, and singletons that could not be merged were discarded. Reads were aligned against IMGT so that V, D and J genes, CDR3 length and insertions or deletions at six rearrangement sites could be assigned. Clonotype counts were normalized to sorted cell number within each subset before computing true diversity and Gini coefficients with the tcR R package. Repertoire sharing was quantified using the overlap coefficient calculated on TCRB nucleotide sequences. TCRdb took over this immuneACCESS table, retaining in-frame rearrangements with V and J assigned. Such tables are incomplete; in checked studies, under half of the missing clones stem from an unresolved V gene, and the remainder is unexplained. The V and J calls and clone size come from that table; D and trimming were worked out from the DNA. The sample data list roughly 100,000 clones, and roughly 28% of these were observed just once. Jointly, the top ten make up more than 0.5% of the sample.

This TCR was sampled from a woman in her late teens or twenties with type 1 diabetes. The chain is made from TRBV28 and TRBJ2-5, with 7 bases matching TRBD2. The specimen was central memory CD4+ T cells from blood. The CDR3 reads CASSPQRSVAGAQRTQYF. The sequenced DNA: TGTGCCAGCAGTCCCCAAAGGAGTGTCGCGGGAGCCCAGAGGACCCAGTACTTC.